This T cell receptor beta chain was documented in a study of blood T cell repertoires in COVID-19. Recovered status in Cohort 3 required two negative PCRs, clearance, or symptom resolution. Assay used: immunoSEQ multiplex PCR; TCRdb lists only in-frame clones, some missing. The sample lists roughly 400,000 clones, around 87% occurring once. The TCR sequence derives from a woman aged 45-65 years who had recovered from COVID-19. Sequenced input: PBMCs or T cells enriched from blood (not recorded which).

The CDR3 coding sequence is TGTGCCAGCAGCTTGGGGGGACAGGGAATGGGCGCCTATGGCTACACCTTC. Its protein is CASSLGGQGMGAYGYTF. V usage is TRBV7-9 and J usage is TRBJ1-2, with 9 bases aligning to TRBD1. The junction had 12 bases not matched to a gene; V was cut back by 3 bases and J by 4 bases. The CDR3 spans 17 residues. In germline, CDR1 is SEHNR, CDR2 FQNEAQ (reference sequence).